This TCR beta chain was recovered during a study of blood T cell repertoires in COVID-19. In the study overall: COVID-19 samples, acute and convalescent, were from the United States, Italy and Spain. PBMCs, B-cell-depleted T cells, or T cells provided the cDNA or gDNA that made up the material.

How the authors handled the data: From reference gene primer amplification, estimates of nucleated cell counts were derived. Only in-frame clones appear in the TCRdb table, and some are missing; sequencing was by immunoSEQ multiplex PCR. V and J calls and clone size are copied from that table; D and trimming were computed from the DNA. This sample has 65,000 to 70,000 clones; over 80% occur once, and the top ten carry approximately 5.4%. J was trimmed by 8 bases and V by 5 bases; bases with no gene match: 5. The CDR3 is 12 residues long. CDR1 is ENHRY and CDR2 is SYGVKD in the germline V gene. Sequenced sample: peripheral blood. The TCR was taken from a man aged 45-65 years with active COVID-19. The rearrangement uses TRBV10-3 and TRBJ1-1, with TRBD1 identical over 7 bases. In DNA form, the CDR3 reads TGTGCCATCAGTACCCGACAGGGCGAAGCTTTCTTT. Protein: CAISTRQGEAFF.